This is a list of T cell receptor beta chains from one sample in a study of CD8 T cells in Susac syndrome. TCRdb fed the immunoSEQ multiplex PCR reads into MiXCR, producing one record per CDR3 protein. The sample consists of some 120,000 distinct CDR3 sequences, 90% to 95% of them appearing once. Sequencing was performed on CD4+ T cells from PBMCs. The source is a human donor in good health. The CDR3 runs from the conserved cysteine through the conserved F or W. The D gene is left open where the match is weak. The size of a clone is reported for some rows only, either as once, few or many, or as a class for expanded clones.

DNA	CDR3	size	D	J	V
TGCGCCAGCAGTTCCCGCATACCGGAGAGCCGCGCCCAGGGCTCCTACAATGAGCAGTTCTTC	CASSSRIPESRAQGSYNEQFF	-	-	TRBJ2-1	TRBV23-1
TGTGCCAGCTCATCCGGGACTAGCGGGAATCCCTCCTACAATGAGCAGTTCTTC	CASSSGTSGNPSYNEQFF	-	TRBD2	TRBJ2-1	TRBV18
TGTGCCAGCAGCTCCGGGACAGACAATGAGCAGTTCTTC	CASSSGTDNEQFF	-	TRBD1	TRBJ2-1	TRBV7-9
TGTGCCAGCAGTGAAAATCGAGAGGTAGAGACCCAGTACTTC	CASSENREVETQYF	-	-	TRBJ2-5	TRBV2
TGTGCCAGCAAGGGGAGCACGGGCTTGGGGACCCAGTACTTC	CASKGSTGLGTQYF	once	-	TRBJ2-5	TRBV6-5
TGTGCCAGTAGGCCTCGTACCGGGGAGCTGTTTTTT	CASRPRTGELFF	-	-	TRBJ2-2	TRBV19
TGTGCCACCAGCAGAGCGATAGCGGGAGTAGCCAAAAACATTCAGTACTTC	CATSRAIAGVAKNIQYF	-	TRBD2	TRBJ2-4	TRBV15
TGCGCCAGCAGCTGGACTAGCAAAGAGACCCAGTACTTC	CASSWTSKETQYF	-	TRBD2	TRBJ2-5	TRBV5-1
TGCAGCGTAGTCCCCGAAGAGACCCAGTACTTC	CSVVPEETQYF	-	-	TRBJ2-5	TRBV29-1
TGTGCCTGGAGTGTAGGAGGGACTAGCGGGGGCCCGGGGCAGTTCTTC	CAWSVGGTSGGPGQFF	-	TRBD2	TRBJ2-1	TRBV30
TGTGCCATCAGTGAGTCTGAGCGGCCCTTCAAAGATACGCAGTATTTT	CAISESERPFKDTQYF	-	-	TRBJ2-3	TRBV10-3
TGTGCCAGCTCACGAACCCCCCAGGGACAAGAGACCCAGTACTTC	CASSRTPQGQETQYF	-	-	TRBJ2-5	TRBV18
TGTGCCAGCAGTGACAGGGCGAACACCGGGGAGCTGTTTTTT	CASSDRANTGELFF	-	-	TRBJ2-2	TRBV25-1